The entry that follows covers one T cell receptor (beta chain) sequence. TCRdb keeps only in-frame clones here, not all; method: immunoSEQ multiplex PCR. This table holds some 230,000 clones, 86% found once. These data originate in a study of blood T cell repertoires in COVID-19. Trimming stripped 8 bases from V and 5 bases from J, with 13 bases between. Germline V gene sequence: CDR1 MNHEY, CDR2 SVGAGI. The CDR3 is made up of 14 amino acids. The sequence was obtained from a man between 25 and 39 years old who had recovered from COVID-19. The specimen was peripheral blood. The chain links TRBV6-5 to TRBJ1-6; D gene uncertain. For the CDR3, the DNA is TGTGCCAGCTCCCTGGACGGGGATAATTCACCCCTCCACTTT. Encoded protein: CASSLDGDNSPLHF.